This T cell receptor beta chain was captured in a study of OX40 agonist ivuxolimab in advanced cancers. Patients were ruled out by autoimmune disease history or systemic immunosuppression. With baseline, cycle 4 day 1, and cycle 7 day 1 as timepoints, blood was sampled. Germline V CDR1 and CDR2: SQVTM, ANQGSEA. Between the trimmed V and J ends, which lost 5 bases and 5 bases, there was a span of 9 bases. The CDR3 length is 11 residues. Clones were read by immunoSEQ multiplex PCR, and TCRdb kept only the in-frame ones, dropping some. The table includes around 62,000 clones, about 89% detected once. V is TRBV29-1 and J is TRBJ1-2, with unresolved D. The starting material was CD4+ or CD8+ T cells sorted from blood, obtained in a trial of the OX40 agonist ivuxolimab. The sequence was collected from an adult with an advanced solid tumor such as melanoma, head and neck, liver or kidney cancer. The CDR3 sequence: CSVKLGYGYTF. The DNA of the CDR3 is TGCAGCGTTAAGTTGGGGTATGGCTACACCTTC.